This entry is about one T cell receptor (beta chain). Its antigen is undetermined. The V and J ends lost 6 bases and 5 bases respectively, with 11 bases between them. Germline-derived CDR1 and CDR2 are DFQATT and SNEGSKA (reference sequence). This CDR3 spans 11 amino acids. A library of TCRbeta sequences, prepared with unique molecular identifiers, was generated. TCRdb re-derived calls from the PCR reads in MiXCR, one entry per CDR3 protein. The sample yields 440,000 or so distinct CDR3 sequences, roughly 43% seen once. This record comes from a study of T-cell reconstitution after alpha-beta-depleted transplantation in children. Study-level findings and limits: After one year, T-cell counts and TCRbeta diversity mostly came from new T cells.

This chain uses TRBV20-1 with TRBJ2-7; D is uncertain. This TCR was sampled from a girl aged 2 to 10 with aplastic anemia, due to receive a stem cell transplant. The sequences come from PBMCs, collected before TCRalphabeta/CD19-depleted stem cell transplant. CDR3 loop: CSAALYHEQYF. DNA for the CDR3: TGCAGTGCCGCATTATATCACGAGCAGTACTTC.